This T cell receptor beta chain was found in a study of T cell responses to AZD1222 COVID-19 vaccine. Concerning this clone itself: What it binds is not known.

TCRdb's copy holds only in-frame clones and misses some; the assay was immunoSEQ multiplex PCR. The repertoire holds over 100,000 clones, roughly nine tenths seen once, with over 6.5% in the top ten. Study-wide results and caveats: At 160-218 and 743-854, vaccine-associated CD4 TCRs were dominant, and they spanned spike.

Trimming left V 8 bases short and J 5 bases short, with 16 bases between. Germline V lookup: CDR1 LNHDA, CDR2 SQIVND (reference sequence). The CDR3 length is 13 residues. Source: peripheral blood, taken on day 0 of AZD1222 vaccination. V gene TRBV19 combines with J gene TRBJ2-7; either TRBD1 or TRBD2 may supply D (5 bases each). This receptor was identified in an adult in good health. CDR3 DNA: TGTGCCAGTTCCCCGGGACGGGGAGACGAGCAGTACTTC. This encodes CASSPGRGDEQYF.